The 30 T cell receptor beta chains given below trace back to one sample, sequenced in a study of neurological immune-mediated disorders. TCRdb re-derived calls from the 5' RACE reads in MiXCR, one entry per CDR3 protein. The repertoire has around 67,000 distinct CDR3 sequences, around 5.5% of them found once; the top ten carry 7.4%. Sequenced sample: PBMCs. Receptor source: a man younger than 35 with multiple sclerosis.

In its sample, this clonotype was seen a few times. A clone one base away is much larger, so this may be a read error. The chain uses TRBV9 and TRBJ1-4; D call uncertain. CDR1 is SGDLS and CDR2 is YYNGEE in the germline V gene. The CDR3 has 12 amino acids. The V and J ends lost 4 bases and 7 bases respectively, with 8 bases between them. Here the CDR3 DNA reads TGTGCCAGCAGCACGGATGGTGAAAAACTGTTTTTT. This encodes CASSTDGEKLFF.

This clonotype was observed many times. The V gene is TRBV9, the J gene TRBJ1-1; D not resolved. Trimming removed 7 bases from V and 0 bases from J, with 10 bases in between. This CDR3 comprises 13 residues. The germline gives CDR1 SGDLS, CDR2 YYNGEE. DNA of the CDR3: TGTGCCAGCTCCGGGTTATTGAACACTGAAGCTTTCTTT. Translated: CASSGLLNTEAFF.

This clonotype was counted ten times or more. V is TRBV24-1 and J is TRBJ2-1, with D uncertain. Trimming took 2 bases from V and 4 from J, leaving 8 bases between them. The CDR3 loop spans 14 amino acids. In germline, CDR1 is KGHDR, CDR2 SFDVKD. The CDR3, as DNA: TGTGCCACCAGTGATTATGGGTCGTACAATGAGCAGTTCTTC. This sequence encodes CATSDYGSYNEQFF.

This clonotype was seen ten or more times. The CDR3 sequence is CSVEGLIGTVSYEQYF. The CDR3 coding sequence is TGCAGCGTTGAAGGTCTTATCGGGACAGTCTCCTACGAGCAGTACTTC. The rearrangement links TRBV29-1 to TRBJ2-7, with 7 nucleotides matching TRBD1. With V trimmed by 1 base and J by 0 bases, 9 bases remained unmatched. The CDR3 contains 16 residues. CDR1 and CDR2 from the germline V gene are SQVTM and ANQGSEA.

This clonotype came up many times. This CDR3 is CASSLAGYSGESTDTQYF. The CDR3 DNA follows: TGCGCCAGCAGCTTGGCCGGGTATAGCGGGGAGTCCACAGATACGCAGTATTTT. The gene calls are TRBV5-1 and TRBJ2-3; 8 positions agree with TRBD2. With 0 bases clipped from V and 2 bases from J, the junction kept 11 bases outside the gene matches. Germline lookup yields CDR1 SGHRS and CDR2 YFSETQ. This CDR3 region has 18 residues.

In its sample, this clonotype was seen many times. The V and J genes are TRBV9 and TRBJ1-5; perhaps TRBD1 as D (6 bases). This CDR3 comprises 15 residues. The V gene lost 4 bases and the J gene lost 5 bases, with 16 bases spanning the gap. Germline CDR1 SGDLS, CDR2 YYNGEE. The CDR3 sequence is CASSSYGGADQPQHF. The CDR3 nucleotides read TGTGCCAGCAGCTCATACGGGGGGGCCGATCAGCCCCAGCATTTT.

The table lists this clonotype with many counts. The V call is TRBV20-1, the J call TRBJ2-4; D assignment may be TRBD1 or TRBD2 (5 bases each). Germline V gene sequence: CDR1 DFQATT, CDR2 SNEGSKA (reference sequence). This CDR3 spans 13 amino acids. V was cut by 6 bases and J by 1 base, with 10 bases left in between. DNA of the CDR3: TGCAGTGCCCGAGAGGGGGCCAAAAACATTCAGTACTTC. Its protein is CSAREGAKNIQYF.

This clonotype was detected many times. The chain has TRBV7-9 and TRBJ1-1; 10 bases agree with TRBD1. CDR3 length: 16 amino acids. Germline trimming cut 3 bases from V and 4 bases from J; bases unmatched to any gene: 8. CDR1 is SEHNR, CDR2 FQNEAQ, per germline (reference sequence). The CDR3 coding sequence is TGTGCCAGCAGCTTCCCTCTCAGGACAGGGGGCACTGAAGCTTTCTTT. This encodes CASSFPLRTGGTEAFF.

This clonotype was detected ten times or more. The CDR3 region has the DNA TGTGCCAGCAGCCGAGGGACACCAACTAGCGGACACTCCTACGAGCAGTACTTC. Translation gives CASSRGTPTSGHSYEQYF. The V call is TRBV4-2, the J call TRBJ2-7, with 8 bases lining up with TRBD2. V shed 4 bases and J 0 bases; nucleotides not matched to a gene: 14. The CDR3 length is 18 residues. Germline V gene data show CDR1 as LGHNA and CDR2 as YNFKEQ.

This clonotype was detected ten times or more. The chain has TRBV7-2 and TRBJ2-1; D not certain. This CDR3 has 14 residues. Germline CDR1 is SGHTA and CDR2 is FQGNSA. The ends were cut back, 1 base at V and 5 bases at J, with 9 bases in the middle. The CDR3, as DNA: TGTGCCAGCAGCTTAGGTCACGCAAACAATGAGCAGTTCTTC. Its protein is CASSLGHANNEQFF.

Points on this clonotype: This CDR3 is missing its conserved last phenylalanine or tryptophan, likely due to a read error. This rearrangement joins TRBV7-2 to TRBJ2-7, with D perhaps TRBD1 (6 bases). The CDR3 is 14 amino acids. The germline CDR1 and CDR2 sequences are SGHTA and FQGNSA. Deletions cut 5 bases from V and 0 bases from J, with 11 bases between. The CDR3: CASSPQTGSYEQYN. Written as DNA, the CDR3 is TGTGCCAGCAGCCCACAGACAGGCTCCTACGAGCAGTACAAC.

This clonotype appeared many times. This chain links TRBV3-1 with TRBJ2-1, with D possibly being TRBD1 (6 bases). Germline V CDR1 and CDR2: LGHDT, YNNKEL (reference sequence). The CDR3 consists of 19 residues. V lost 4 bases and J lost 0, with 22 bases in between. The CDR3 loop reads CASSPGRDRSPSSYNEQFF. CDR3 DNA sequence: TGTGCCAGCAGCCCTGGCCGAGACAGGTCCCCGAGCTCCTACAATGAGCAGTTCTTC.

About this clonotype: This may arise from a read error, as a much more abundant clone is one base away. V usage is TRBV12-3 or TRBV12-4 and J usage is TRBJ1-2; D is undetermined. The CDR3 loop spans 15 amino acids. The V gene lost 5 bases and the J gene lost 4 bases, with 17 bases spanning the gap. CDR3 bases: TGTGCCAGCAGTCCACAACCGACAACTCTCTATGGCTACACCTTC. This encodes CASSPQPTTLYGYTF.

This clonotype has ten or more counts. The J gene is TRBJ2-5, the V gene TRBV7-8; D is unclear. CDR1 and CDR2 (germline): SGHVS, FQNEAQ. The CDR3 contains 11 residues. V gave up 5 bases and J gave up 5 bases, with 6 bases separating them. The CDR3 coding sequence is TGTGCCAGCAGCCCCAAGGAGACCCAGTACTTC. It is translated as CASSPKETQYF. The entire variable domain, with the rest obtained from reference TRBV7-8 and TRBJ2-5, is as follows: GAGVSQSPRYKVAKRGQDVALRCDPISGHVSLFWYQQALGQGPEFLTYFQNEAQLDKSGLPSDRFFAERPEGSVSTLKIQRTQQEDSAVYLCASSPKETQYFGPGTRLLVL.

The sample holds many counts of this clonotype. The rearrangement joins TRBV20-1 to TRBJ1-1; possibly TRBD1 for D (6 bases). Germline V gene data show CDR1 as DFQATT and CDR2 as SNEGSKA (reference sequence). The CDR3 runs 14 residues. Trimming stripped 5 bases from V and 1 base from J, with 14 bases between. The CDR3 here is CSAYRGGGNTEAFF. The CDR3 DNA reads as TGCAGTGCTTACAGAGGGGGAGGGAACACTGAAGCTTTCTTT.

This clonotype showed up many times. The chain links TRBV30 to TRBJ1-1; 9 bases are a match to TRBD1. The germline CDR1 and CDR2 sequences are GTSNPN and SVGIG (reference sequence). The CDR3 length is 17 residues. The junction had 11 bases not matched to a gene; V was cut back by 2 bases and J by 1 base. CDR3 sequence (DNA): TGTGCCTGGAGTCCGGGGGACAGGGTAGTTTCGAACACTGAAGCTTTCTTT. Its protein is CAWSPGDRVVSNTEAFF.

This clonotype came up many times. The V and J genes are TRBV20-1 and TRBJ2-2, with D perhaps TRBD1 (6 bases). Germline V gene lookup returns CDR1 DFQATT and CDR2 SNEGSKA (reference sequence). The CDR3 has 14 amino acids. Deletions cut 3 bases from V and 0 bases from J, with 8 bases between. The CDR3 DNA reads TGCAGTGCTAGTCGGACAGCGAACACCGGGGAGCTGTTTTTT. The encoded protein is CSASRTANTGELFF.

This clonotype was recorded many times. The chain links TRBV6-2 or TRBV6-3 to TRBJ2-2; D might be TRBD1 (6 bases). Trimming removed 2 bases from V and 8 bases from J, with 6 bases in between. The CDR3 covers 12 residues. Germline V gives CDR1 MNHEY, CDR2 SVGEGT. The CDR3, as DNA: TGTGCCAGCAGTTACGACAGGGGGGAGCTGTTTTTT. This translates into CASSYDRGELFF.

This clonotype was counted at least ten times. The V and J genes are TRBV7-8 and TRBJ2-6, with unresolved D. Deletions cut 7 bases from V and 1 base from J, with 8 bases between. The CDR3 covers 14 residues. Germline assignment: CDR1 SGHVS and CDR2 FQNEAQ. In DNA form, the CDR3 reads TGTGCCAGCAACTTTATTTCTGGGGCCAACGTCCTGACTTTC. Its translation is CASNFISGANVLTF.

This clonotype showed up many times. The rearrangement links TRBV9 to TRBJ2-5, with 7 nucleotides matching TRBD1. CDR3 length: 14 amino acids. Germline V lookup: CDR1 SGDLS, CDR2 YYNGEE. J was trimmed by 3 bases and V by 4 bases; bases with no gene match: 6. The CDR3, as DNA: TGTGCCAGCAGCCCTCCTGACAGGGAAGAGACCCAGTACTTC. As protein: CASSPPDREETQYF.

This clonotype was recorded many times. V gene TRBV20-1 combines with J gene TRBJ2-1, with TRBD2 matching over 12 bases. This CDR3 is built from 16 residues. In germline, CDR1 is DFQATT, CDR2 SNEGSKA (reference sequence). V lost 0 bases and J lost 5; bases outside the gene matches: 5. CDR3 sequence (DNA): TGCAGTGCTAGAGATTGGACTAGCGGGGAAAACAATGAGCAGTTCTTC. Translation gives CSARDWTSGENNEQFF.

With regard to this clonotype: This sequence may be a read error, since a much larger clone differs from it by one base. The rearrangement links TRBV5-4 to TRBJ2-3; 8 positions agree with TRBD1. V shed 6 bases, J shed 1 base, and the junction held 7 bases outside the gene matches. Germline V gene sequence: CDR1 SGHNT, CDR2 YYREEE (reference sequence). The CDR3 extends over 15 amino acids. The CDR3 DNA reads TGTGCCAGCATCGGGGACAGGTGGGGCACAGATACGCAGTATTTT. Its translation: CASIGDRWGTDTQYF.

This clonotype was counted many times. J is TRBJ1-4 and V is TRBV20-1; D is unclear. V lost 5 bases and J lost 4, with 20 bases in between. The CDR3 runs to 16 residues. In germline, CDR1 is DFQATT, CDR2 SNEGSKA (reference sequence). The CDR3 DNA is TGCAGTGCTTTCCGACTGGGAGGCGAAAATAATGAAAAACTGTTTTTT. This translates into CSAFRLGGENNEKLFF.

V is TRBV20-1 and J is TRBJ1-5; possible D gene TRBD1, 6 bases. CDR3 size: 16 residues. CDR1 is DFQATT, CDR2 SNEGSKA, per germline (reference sequence). The V end lost 4 bases, the J end lost 11 bases, and 27 bases lay between the germline ends. The CDR3 DNA reads as TGCAGTGCTACCCCGACGGCGGGGGGCCATCACGGGACCCAGCATTTT. The encoded protein is CSATPTAGGHHGTQHF.

This clonotype has a count of ten or more. The chain is built from TRBV12-3 or TRBV12-4 and TRBJ2-7; D is perhaps TRBD1 or TRBD2 (6 bases each). The CDR3 is 15 residues long. V shed 6 bases and J shed 2 bases, with 17 bases lying between them. CDR3 nucleotide sequence: TGTGCCAGCAGCCTAACAAAGGGGGGTGCCTACGAGCAGTACTTC. This sequence encodes CASSLTKGGAYEQYF.

This clonotype was seen a few times. Being one base from a much bigger clone, this may be a read error. This sequence joins TRBV15 and TRBJ1-1; the D is unclear. Per the germline V gene, CDR1 is LNHNV and CDR2 is YYDKDF (reference sequence). CDR3 length: 14 residues. V was clipped by 1 base and J by 0 bases, with 6 bases between them. Here the CDR3 DNA reads TGTGCCACCAGCAGAGCCAGTCTGAACACTGAAGCTTTCTTT. This sequence encodes CATSRASLNTEAFF.

This clonotype was recorded at least ten times. In nucleotides, the CDR3 is TGCGCCAGCAGCCGGATCGACAGTGGAAACACTGAAGCTTTCTTT. Translation: CASSRIDSGNTEAFF. This chain uses TRBV4-3 with TRBJ1-1; tentatively, D is TRBD1 (5 bases). From germline, CDR1 is LGHNA and CDR2 YSLEER. V was cut by 4 bases and J by 2 bases, with 14 bases left in between. The CDR3 spans 15 residues.

This clonotype has a count of ten or more. The chain combines TRBV20-1 with TRBJ2-4, with 11 bases identical to TRBD1. The CDR3 is made up of 13 amino acids. Germline V gene sequence: CDR1 DFQATT, CDR2 SNEGSKA (reference sequence). V shed 5 bases and J 7 bases; nucleotides not matched to a gene: 4. The CDR3: CSAYRDRGNIQYF. Written as DNA, the CDR3 is TGCAGTGCTTACCGGGACAGGGGGAACATTCAGTACTTC.

This clonotype has ten or more counts. The rearrangement uses TRBV20-1 and TRBJ1-2; 7 bases match TRBD1. The CDR3 is 16 amino acids. Trimming took 2 bases from V and 0 from J; bases not matched to a gene: 9. CDR1 DFQATT and CDR2 SNEGSKA come from the germline V gene (reference sequence). In nucleotides, the CDR3 is TGCAGTGCTAGACCTATAACGGACAGGACTAACTATGGCTACACCTTC. It specifies CSARPITDRTNYGYTF.

This clonotype occurred many times. The chain is built from TRBV5-1 and TRBJ1-5; D gene uncertain. Germline V gene data show CDR1 as SGHRS and CDR2 as YFSETQ. Trimming took off 4 bases at V and 4 bases at J, with 9 bases between the two ends. CDR3 length: 13 residues. CDR3 coding DNA: TGCGCCAGCAGCGCAGAGTTAAATCAGCCCCAGCATTTT. It specifies CASSAELNQPQHF.